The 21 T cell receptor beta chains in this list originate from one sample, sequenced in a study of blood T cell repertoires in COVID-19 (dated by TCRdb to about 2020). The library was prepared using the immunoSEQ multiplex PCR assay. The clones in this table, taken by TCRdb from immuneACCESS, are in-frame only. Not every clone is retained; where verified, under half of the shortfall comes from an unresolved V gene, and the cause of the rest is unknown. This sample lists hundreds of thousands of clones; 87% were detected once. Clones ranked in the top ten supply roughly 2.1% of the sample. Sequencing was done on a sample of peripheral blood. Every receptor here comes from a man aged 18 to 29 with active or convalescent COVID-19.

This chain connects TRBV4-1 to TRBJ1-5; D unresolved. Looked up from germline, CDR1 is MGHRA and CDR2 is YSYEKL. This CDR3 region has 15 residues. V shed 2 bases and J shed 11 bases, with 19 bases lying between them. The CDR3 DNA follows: TGCGCCAGCAGCCAAACGGTTACCCCTATTTTGACCCAGCATTTT. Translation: CASSQTVTPILTQHF.

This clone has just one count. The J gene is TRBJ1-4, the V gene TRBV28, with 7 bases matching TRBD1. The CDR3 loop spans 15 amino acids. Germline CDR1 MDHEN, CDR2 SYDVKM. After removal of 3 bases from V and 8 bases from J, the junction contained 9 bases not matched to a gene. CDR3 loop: CASSFEPAGGEKLFF. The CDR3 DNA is TGTGCCAGCAGTTTCGAACCGGCAGGGGGGGAAAAACTGTTTTTT.

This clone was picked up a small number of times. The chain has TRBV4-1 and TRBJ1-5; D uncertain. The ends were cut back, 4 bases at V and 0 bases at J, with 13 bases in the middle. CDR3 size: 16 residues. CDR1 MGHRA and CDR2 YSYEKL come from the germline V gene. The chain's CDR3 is CASSPQSGPSNQPQHF. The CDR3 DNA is TGCGCCAGCAGCCCGCAGAGTGGGCCTAGCAATCAGCCCCAGCATTTT.

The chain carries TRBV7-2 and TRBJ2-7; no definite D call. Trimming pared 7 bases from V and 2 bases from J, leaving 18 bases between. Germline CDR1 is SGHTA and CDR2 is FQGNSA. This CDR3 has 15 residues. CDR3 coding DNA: TGTGCCAGCAATCCCGGTAACTTCATACCCTACGAGCAGTACTTC. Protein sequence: CASNPGNFIPYEQYF.

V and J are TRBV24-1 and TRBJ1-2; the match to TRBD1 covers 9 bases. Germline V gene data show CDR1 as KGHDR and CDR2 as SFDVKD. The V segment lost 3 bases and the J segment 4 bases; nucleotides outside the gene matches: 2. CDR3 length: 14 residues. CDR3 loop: CATSDGQGSYGYTF. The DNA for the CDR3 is TGTGCCACCAGTGATGGACAGGGGAGCTATGGCTACACCTTC.

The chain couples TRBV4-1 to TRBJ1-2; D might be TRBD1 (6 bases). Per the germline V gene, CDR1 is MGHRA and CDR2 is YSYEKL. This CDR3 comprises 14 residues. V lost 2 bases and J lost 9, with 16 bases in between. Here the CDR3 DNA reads TGCGCCAGCAGCCAAATACAGGGAATTAATAGCTACACCTTC. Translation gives CASSQIQGINSYTF.

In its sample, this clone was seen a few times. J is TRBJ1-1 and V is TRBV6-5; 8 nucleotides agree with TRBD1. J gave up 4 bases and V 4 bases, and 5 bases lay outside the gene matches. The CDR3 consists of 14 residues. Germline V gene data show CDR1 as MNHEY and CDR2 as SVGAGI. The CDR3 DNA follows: TGTGCCAGCAGTTCCGACAGGGGCGGCACTGAAGCTTTCTTT. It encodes CASSSDRGGTEAFF.

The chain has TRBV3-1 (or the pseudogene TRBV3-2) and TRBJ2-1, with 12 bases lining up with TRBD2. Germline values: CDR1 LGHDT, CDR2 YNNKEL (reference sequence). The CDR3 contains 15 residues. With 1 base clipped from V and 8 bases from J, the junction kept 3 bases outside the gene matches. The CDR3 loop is CASSQGTSGNDEQFF. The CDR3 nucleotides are TGTGCCAGCAGCCAAGGGACTAGCGGGAATGATGAGCAGTTCTTC.

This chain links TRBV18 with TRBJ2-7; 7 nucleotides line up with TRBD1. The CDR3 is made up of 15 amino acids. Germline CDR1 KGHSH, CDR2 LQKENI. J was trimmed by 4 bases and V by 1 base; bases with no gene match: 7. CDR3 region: CASSPQGTVRYEQYF. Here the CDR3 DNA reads TGTGCCAGCTCACCACAGGGGACAGTGAGGTACGAGCAGTACTTC.

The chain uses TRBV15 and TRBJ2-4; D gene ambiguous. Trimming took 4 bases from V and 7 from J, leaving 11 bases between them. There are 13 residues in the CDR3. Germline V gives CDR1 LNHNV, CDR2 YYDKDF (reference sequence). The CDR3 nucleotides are TGTGCCACCAGCAAGAGGCTAGACAACATTCAGTACTTC. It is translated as CATSKRLDNIQYF.

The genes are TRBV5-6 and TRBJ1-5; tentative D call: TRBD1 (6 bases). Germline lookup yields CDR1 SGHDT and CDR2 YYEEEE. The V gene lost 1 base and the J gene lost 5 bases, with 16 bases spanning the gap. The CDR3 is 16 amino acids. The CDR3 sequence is CASSLFSGKGDQPQHF. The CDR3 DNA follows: TGTGCCAGCAGCTTGTTTTCGGGGAAGGGGGATCAGCCCCAGCATTTT.

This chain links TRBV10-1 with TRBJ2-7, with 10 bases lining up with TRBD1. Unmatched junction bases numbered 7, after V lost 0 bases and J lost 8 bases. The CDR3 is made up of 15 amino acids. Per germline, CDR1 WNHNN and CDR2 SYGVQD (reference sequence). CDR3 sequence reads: CASSESVTGGGKQYF. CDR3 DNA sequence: TGCGCCAGCAGTGAGTCGGTGACAGGGGGCGGCAAGCAGTACTTC.

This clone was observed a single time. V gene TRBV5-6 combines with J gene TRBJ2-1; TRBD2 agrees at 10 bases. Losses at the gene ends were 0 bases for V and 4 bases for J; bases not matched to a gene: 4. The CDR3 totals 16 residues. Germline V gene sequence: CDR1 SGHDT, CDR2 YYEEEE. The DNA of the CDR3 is TGTGCCAGCAGCTTGGGTAGCGGGGGGCCGTACAATGAGCAGTTCTTC. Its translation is CASSLGSGGPYNEQFF. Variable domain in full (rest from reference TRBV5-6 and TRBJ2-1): DAGVTQSPTHLIKTRGQQVTLRCSPKSGHDTVSWYQQALGQGPQFIFQYYEEEERQRGNFPDRFSGHQFPNYSSELNVNALLLGDSALYLCASSLGSGGPYNEQFFGPGTRLTVL.

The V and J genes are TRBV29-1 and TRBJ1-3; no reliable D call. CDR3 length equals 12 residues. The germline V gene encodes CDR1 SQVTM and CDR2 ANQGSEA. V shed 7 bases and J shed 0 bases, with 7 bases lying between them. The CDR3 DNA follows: TGCAGCGCTTCAGGCTCTGGAAACACCATATATTTT. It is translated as CSASGSGNTIYF.

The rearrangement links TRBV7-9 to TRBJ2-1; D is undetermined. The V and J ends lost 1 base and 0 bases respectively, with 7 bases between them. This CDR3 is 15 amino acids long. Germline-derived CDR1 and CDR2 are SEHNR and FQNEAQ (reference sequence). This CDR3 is CASSLDSSSYNEQFF. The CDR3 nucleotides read TGTGCCAGCAGCTTAGATTCGAGCTCCTACAATGAGCAGTTCTTC.

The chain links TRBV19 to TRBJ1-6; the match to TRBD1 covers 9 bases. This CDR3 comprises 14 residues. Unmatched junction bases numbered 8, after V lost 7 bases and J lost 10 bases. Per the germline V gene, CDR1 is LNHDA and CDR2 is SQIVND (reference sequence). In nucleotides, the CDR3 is TGTGCCAGTAAGACCGGACAGGGGATATCACCCCTCCACTTT. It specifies CASKTGQGISPLHF.

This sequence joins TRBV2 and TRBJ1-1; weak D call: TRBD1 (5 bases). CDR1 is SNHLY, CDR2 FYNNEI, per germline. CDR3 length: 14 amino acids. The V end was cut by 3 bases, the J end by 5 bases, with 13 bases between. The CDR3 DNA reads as TGTGCCAGCAGTGAGGCGGGGGTTCGGACTGAAGCTTTCTTT. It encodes CASSEAGVRTEAFF.

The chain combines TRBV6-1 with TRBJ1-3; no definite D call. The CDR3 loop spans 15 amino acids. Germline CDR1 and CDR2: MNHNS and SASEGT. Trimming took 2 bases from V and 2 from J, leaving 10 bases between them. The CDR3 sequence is CASSERRSPGNTIYF. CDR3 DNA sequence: TGTGCCAGCAGTGAAAGGAGATCCCCTGGAAACACCATATATTTT.

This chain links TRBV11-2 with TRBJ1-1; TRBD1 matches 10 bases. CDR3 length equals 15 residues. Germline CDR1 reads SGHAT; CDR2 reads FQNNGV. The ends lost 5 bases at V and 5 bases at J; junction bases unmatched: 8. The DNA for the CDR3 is TGTGCCAGCAGCGCCAGACAGGGGGCCCAAACTGAAGCTTTCTTT. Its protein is CASSARQGAQTEAFF.

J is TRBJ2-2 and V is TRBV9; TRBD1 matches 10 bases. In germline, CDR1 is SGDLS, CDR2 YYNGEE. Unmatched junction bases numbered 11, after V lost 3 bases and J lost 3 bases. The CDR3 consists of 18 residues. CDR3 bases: TGTGCCAGCAGCGGAGCACCGATAGGGACAGGGGACACCGGGGAGCTGTTTTTT. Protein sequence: CASSGAPIGTGDTGELFF.

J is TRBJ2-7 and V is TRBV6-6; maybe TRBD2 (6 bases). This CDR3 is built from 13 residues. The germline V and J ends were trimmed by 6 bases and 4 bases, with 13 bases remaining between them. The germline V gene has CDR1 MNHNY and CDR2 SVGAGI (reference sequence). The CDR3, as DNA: TGTGCCAGCAGCCCGGGACTTACTTACGAGCAGTACTTC. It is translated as CASSPGLTYEQYF.